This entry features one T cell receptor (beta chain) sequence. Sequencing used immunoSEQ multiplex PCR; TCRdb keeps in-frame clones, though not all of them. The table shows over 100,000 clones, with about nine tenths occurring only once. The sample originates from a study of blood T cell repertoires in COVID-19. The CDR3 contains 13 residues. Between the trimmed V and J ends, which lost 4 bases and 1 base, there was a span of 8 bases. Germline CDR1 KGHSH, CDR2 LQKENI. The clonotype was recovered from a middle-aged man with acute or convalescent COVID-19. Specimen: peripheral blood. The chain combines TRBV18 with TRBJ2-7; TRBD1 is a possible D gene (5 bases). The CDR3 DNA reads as TGTGCCAGCTCACTGGACACATCCTACGAGCAGTACTTC. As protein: CASSLDTSYEQYF.